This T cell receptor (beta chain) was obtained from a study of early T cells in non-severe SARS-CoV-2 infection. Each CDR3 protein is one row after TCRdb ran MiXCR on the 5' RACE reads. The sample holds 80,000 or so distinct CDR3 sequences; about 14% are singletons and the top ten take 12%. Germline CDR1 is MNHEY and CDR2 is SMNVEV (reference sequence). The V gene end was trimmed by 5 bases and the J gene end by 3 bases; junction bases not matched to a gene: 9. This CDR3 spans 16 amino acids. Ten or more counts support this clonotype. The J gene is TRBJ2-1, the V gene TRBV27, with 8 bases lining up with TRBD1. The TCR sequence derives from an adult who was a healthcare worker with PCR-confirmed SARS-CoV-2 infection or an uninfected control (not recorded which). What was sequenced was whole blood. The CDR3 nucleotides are TGTGCCAGCAGTCCATCCAGGGGACAGGTCTACAATGAGCAGTTCTTC. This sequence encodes CASSPSRGQVYNEQFF.